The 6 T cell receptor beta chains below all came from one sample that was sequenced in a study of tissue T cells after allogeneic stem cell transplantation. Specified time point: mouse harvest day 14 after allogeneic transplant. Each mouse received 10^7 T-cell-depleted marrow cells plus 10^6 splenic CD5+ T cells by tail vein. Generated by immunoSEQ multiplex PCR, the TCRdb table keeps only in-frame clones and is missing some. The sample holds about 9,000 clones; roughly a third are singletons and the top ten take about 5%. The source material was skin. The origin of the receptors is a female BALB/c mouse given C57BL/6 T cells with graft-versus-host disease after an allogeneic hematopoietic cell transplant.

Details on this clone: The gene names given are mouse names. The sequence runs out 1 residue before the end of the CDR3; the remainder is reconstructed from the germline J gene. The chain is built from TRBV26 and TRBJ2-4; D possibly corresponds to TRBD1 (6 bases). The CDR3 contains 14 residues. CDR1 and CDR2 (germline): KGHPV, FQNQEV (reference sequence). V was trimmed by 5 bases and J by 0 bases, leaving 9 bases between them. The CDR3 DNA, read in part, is TGTGCCAGCAGTATACAGGGTAGTCAAAACACCTTGTAC. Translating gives CASSIQGSQNTLY. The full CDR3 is CASSIQGSQNTLYF.

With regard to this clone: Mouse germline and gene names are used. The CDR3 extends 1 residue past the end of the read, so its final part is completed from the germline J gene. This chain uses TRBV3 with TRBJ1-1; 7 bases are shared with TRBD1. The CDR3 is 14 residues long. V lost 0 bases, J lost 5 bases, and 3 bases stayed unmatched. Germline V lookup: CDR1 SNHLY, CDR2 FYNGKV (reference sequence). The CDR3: CASSLALQGTEVFF. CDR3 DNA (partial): TGTGCCAGCAGCTTAGCGCTACAGGGGACAGAAGTCTTC.

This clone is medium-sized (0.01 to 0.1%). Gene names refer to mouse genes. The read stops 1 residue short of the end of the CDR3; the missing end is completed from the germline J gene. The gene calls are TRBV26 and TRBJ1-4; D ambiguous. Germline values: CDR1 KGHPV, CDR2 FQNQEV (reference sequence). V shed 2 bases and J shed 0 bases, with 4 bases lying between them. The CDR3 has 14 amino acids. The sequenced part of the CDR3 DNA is TGTGCCAGCAGTCTGCCAATTTCCAACGAAAGATTATTT. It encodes CASSLPISNERLF. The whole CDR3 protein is CASSLPISNERLFF. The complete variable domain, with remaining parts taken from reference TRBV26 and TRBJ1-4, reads NSKVIQTPRYLVKGQGQKAKMRCIPEKGHPVVFWYQQNKNNEFKFLINFQNQEVLQQIDMTEKRFSAECPSNSPCSLEIQSSEAGDSALYLCASSLPISNERLFFGHGTKLSVL.

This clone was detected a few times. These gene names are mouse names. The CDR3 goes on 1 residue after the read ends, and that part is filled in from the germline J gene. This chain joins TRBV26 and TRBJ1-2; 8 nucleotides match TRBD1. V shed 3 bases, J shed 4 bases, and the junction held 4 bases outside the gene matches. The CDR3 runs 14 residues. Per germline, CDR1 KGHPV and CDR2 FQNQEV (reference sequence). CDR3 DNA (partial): TGTGCCAGCAGTCTCAGGGGGCGCCCCTCCGACTACACC. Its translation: CASSLRGRPSDYT. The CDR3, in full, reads CASSLRGRPSDYTF.

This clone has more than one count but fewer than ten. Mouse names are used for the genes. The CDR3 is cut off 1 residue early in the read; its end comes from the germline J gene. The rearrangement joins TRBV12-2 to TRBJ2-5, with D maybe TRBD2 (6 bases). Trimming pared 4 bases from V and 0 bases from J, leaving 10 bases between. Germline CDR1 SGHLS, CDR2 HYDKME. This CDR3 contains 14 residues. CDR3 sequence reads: CASSGTLNQDTQYF. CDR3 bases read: TGTGCCAGCTCGGGGACTCTTAACCAAGACACCCAGTAC.

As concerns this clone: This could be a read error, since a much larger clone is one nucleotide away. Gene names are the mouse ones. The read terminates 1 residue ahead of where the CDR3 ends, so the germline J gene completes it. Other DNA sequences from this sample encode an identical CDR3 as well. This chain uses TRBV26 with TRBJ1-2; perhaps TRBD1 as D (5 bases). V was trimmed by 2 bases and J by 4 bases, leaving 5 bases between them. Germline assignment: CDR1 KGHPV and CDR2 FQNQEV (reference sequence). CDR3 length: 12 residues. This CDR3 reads CASSLGGSDYTF. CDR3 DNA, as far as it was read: TGTGCCAGCAGTCTGGGGGGCTCCGACTACACC. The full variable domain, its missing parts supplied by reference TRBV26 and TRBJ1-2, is NSKVIQTPRYLVKGQGQKAKMRCIPEKGHPVVFWYQQNKNNEFKFLINFQNQEVLQQIDMTEKRFSAECPSNSPCSLEIQSSEAGDSALYLCASSLGGSDYTFGSGTRLLVI.